Listed here are 8 T cell receptor beta chains from one sample, sequenced in a study of prognosis after radiotherapy for stage I lung cancer. Using two-round multiplex PCR, the authors amplified TCR beta CDR3 from genomic DNA. During first-round PCR, primers specific to each TRBV and TRBJ gene were used. One entry per CDR3 protein results from TCRdb running MiXCR on the multiplex PCR reads. The sample carries roughly 30,000 distinct CDR3 sequences, roughly 40% recorded once. This specimen consisted of PBMCs, obtained before or after stereotactic body radiation therapy (not recorded which). The receptors were sampled from a donor aged 50 or older with non-small cell lung cancer.

Comment on this clonotype: A far larger clone is a single base away, which makes a read error likely. The chain links TRBV6-4 to TRBJ2-1; TRBD1 might be the D (6 bases). The CDR3 is 14 residues long. With 8 bases removed from V and 0 bases from J, the gap between germline ends came to 11 bases. CDR1 MRHNA and CDR2 SNTAGT come from the germline V gene. CDR3 bases: TGTGCCAGCGCCGTGGGGGCCTCCTACAATGAGCAGTTCTTC. Translated, it gives CASAVGASYNEQFF.

On this clonotype itself: The conserved final phenylalanine or tryptophan is absent from the CDR3, which likely points to a read error. The chain carries TRBV28 and TRBJ1-2; no clear D gene. Germline CDR1 is MDHEN and CDR2 is SYDVKM. The CDR3 loop spans 14 amino acids. The DNA of the CDR3 is TGTGCCAGCAGTTCCTCTCCCCTCAACTATGGATACACCTTA. Translating it yields CASSSSPLNYGYTL.

In this sample, this clonotype turned up many times. This chain connects TRBV18 to TRBJ2-2; TRBD2 aligns across 7 bases. The V segment lost 1 base and the J segment 3 bases; nucleotides outside the gene matches: 2. This CDR3 has 15 amino acids. Per germline, CDR1 KGHSH and CDR2 LQKENI. CDR3 nucleotides: TGTGCCAGCTCACCACTGGCGGGGGACACCGGGGAGCTGTTTTTT. Translating it yields CASSPLAGDTGELFF.

This clonotype has ten or more counts. CDR3 protein: CASSLYTPGTEAFF. The CDR3 DNA is TGTGCCAGCAGCTTATACACACCCGGAACTGAAGCTTTCTTT. The chain recombines TRBV11-2 with TRBJ1-1; D not resolved. Germline V gives CDR1 SGHAT, CDR2 FQNNGV. The CDR3 runs 14 residues. Trimming took off 2 bases at V and 5 bases at J, with 12 bases between the two ends.

This clonotype was recorded at least ten times. The chain recombines TRBV25-1 with TRBJ2-5, with D perhaps matching TRBD1 or TRBD2 (7 bases each). Germline CDR1 and CDR2: MGHDK and SYGVNS. Trimming took off 4 bases at V and 5 bases at J, with 14 bases between the two ends. The CDR3 has 14 amino acids. As DNA, the CDR3 is TGTGCCAGCAGTGGGCAGGGGGGGAGGGAGACCCAGTACTTC. Translation: CASSGQGGRETQYF.

Details on this clonotype: This likely reflects a read error, since a far larger clone is one base away. V is TRBV6-1 and J is TRBJ2-7, with 7 bases matching TRBD2. The J segment lost 1 base and the V segment lost 5 bases, leaving 11 bases of the junction unmatched. Germline assignment: CDR1 MNHNS and CDR2 SASEGT. There are 16 residues in the CDR3. CDR3 DNA sequence: TGTGCCAGCAGTCACTCCGGACTAGGCCTTTCCTACGAGCAGTACTTC. Its translation is CASSHSGLGLSYEQYF.

This clonotype has at least ten counts. The rearrangement joins TRBV10-3 to TRBJ1-1; D is unclear. Germline V CDR1 and CDR2: ENHRY, SYGVKD. V was pared by 2 bases and J by 11 bases, with 12 bases between. The CDR3 spans 12 residues. The CDR3 loop reads CAISEGGLGAFF. Here the CDR3 DNA reads TGTGCCATCAGTGAGGGTGGGCTCGGGGCTTTCTTT.

V is TRBV20-1 and J is TRBJ1-1, with D possibly matching TRBD1 (5 bases). Germline lookup yields CDR1 DFQATT and CDR2 SNEGSKA (reference sequence). Trimming took off 1 base at V and 1 base at J, with 13 bases between the two ends. CDR3 length: 15 amino acids. CDR3 residues: CSARVGGRRNTEAFF. DNA for the CDR3: TGCAGTGCTAGAGTGGGGGGAAGGAGGAACACTGAAGCTTTCTTT.